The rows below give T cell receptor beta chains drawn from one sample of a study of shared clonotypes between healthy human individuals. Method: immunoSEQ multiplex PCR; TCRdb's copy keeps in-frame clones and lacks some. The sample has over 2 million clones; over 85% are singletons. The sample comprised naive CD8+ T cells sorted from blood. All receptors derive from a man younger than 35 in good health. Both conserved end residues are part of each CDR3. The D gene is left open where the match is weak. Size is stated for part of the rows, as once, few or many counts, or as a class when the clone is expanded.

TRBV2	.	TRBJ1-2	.	TGTGCCAGCAGTGAGCTCGGGGGGAGCTTTAAAGGGTATGGCTACACCTTC	CASSELGGSFKGYGYTF
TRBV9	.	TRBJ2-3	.	TGTGCCAGCAGCGTAGCGGGATACACAGATACGCAGTATTTT	CASSVAGYTDTQYF
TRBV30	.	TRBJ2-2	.	TGTGCCTGGAGTGGGAACGGGGAGCTGTTTTTT	CAWSGNGELFF
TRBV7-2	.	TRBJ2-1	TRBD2	TGTGCCAGCAGCTTAGTTCTCCAGCGGGGGGATATTGAGCAGTTCTTC	CASSLVLQRGDIEQFF
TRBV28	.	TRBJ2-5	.	TGTGCCAGCAGCTATACCCCCAATCTAGGACACTTCCAAGAGACCCAGTACTTC	CASSYTPNLGHFQETQYF
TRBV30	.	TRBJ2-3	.	TGTGCCTGGAGTTCTAGCGCCAGCACAGATACGCAGTATTTT	CAWSSSASTDTQYF
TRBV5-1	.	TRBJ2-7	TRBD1	TGCGCCAGCAGCGCCGTAGCAACCGGGACAGCCTACGAGCAGTACTTC	CASSAVATGTAYEQYF
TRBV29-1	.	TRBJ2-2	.	TGCAGCGTTGCAGAAACGGGGTACACCGGGGAGCTGTTTTTT	CSVAETGYTGELFF
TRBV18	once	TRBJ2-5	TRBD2	TGTGCCAGCTCACCCGGACTAGCGGGCCAAGAGACCCAGTACTTC	CASSPGLAGQETQYF
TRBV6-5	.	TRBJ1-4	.	TGTGCCAGCAGTTACTCTGCGGGACAACTACTTGAAAAACTGTTTTTT	CASSYSAGQLLEKLFF
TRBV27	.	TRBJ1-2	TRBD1	TGTGCCAGCAGGTACAGGGGGACCAACTATGGCTACACCTTC	CASRYRGTNYGYTF
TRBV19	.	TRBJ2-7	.	TGTGCCAGTAGTATTACCTTGTCCTACGAGCAGTACTTC	CASSITLSYEQYF
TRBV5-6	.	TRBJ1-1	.	TGTGCCAGCAGCTATCAGGCTGAAGCTTTCTTT	CASSYQAEAFF
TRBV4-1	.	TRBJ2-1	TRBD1	TGCGCCAGCAGCCACTGGGACAGGGTGGGGGATGAGCAGTTCTTC	CASSHWDRVGDEQFF
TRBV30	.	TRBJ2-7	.	TGTGCCTGGAGTGTACGGAACGGGGTGGGGGAGCAGTACTTC	CAWSVRNGVGEQYF
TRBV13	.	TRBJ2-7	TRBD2	TGTGCCAGCAGCGAGGGACTAGCGGGGACCTACGAGCAGTACTTC	CASSEGLAGTYEQYF
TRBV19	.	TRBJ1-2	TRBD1	TGTGCCAGTAGTATCGGGACAGTTGGCTACACCTTC	CASSIGTVGYTF
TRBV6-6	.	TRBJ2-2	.	TGTGCCAGCAGTCCCAACACCGGGGAGCTGTTTTTT	CASSPNTGELFF
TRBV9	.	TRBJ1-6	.	TGTGCCAGCAGCGTACAGGGTTTAGATTCACCCCTCCACTTT	CASSVQGLDSPLHF
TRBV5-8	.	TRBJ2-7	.	TGTGCCAGCAGCTCCCCGACAGGATACTACGAGCAGTACTTC	CASSSPTGYYEQYF
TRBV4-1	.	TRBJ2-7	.	TGCGCCAGCAGCCAAGAAGGCCTCTTAGGCTACGAGCAGTACTTC	CASSQEGLLGYEQYF
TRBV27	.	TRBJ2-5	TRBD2	TGTGCCAGCATCCCTCTCGGGGGGGCTTTGGAGACCCAGTACTTC	CASIPLGGALETQYF
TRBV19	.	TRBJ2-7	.	TGTGCCAGTAGTATAACGTACGGGGCCTACGAGCAGTACTTC	CASSITYGAYEQYF
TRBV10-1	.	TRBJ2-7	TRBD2	TGCGCCAGCAGTGAGTCTGGCGGGGAGGGCGAGCAGTACTTC	CASSESGGEGEQYF
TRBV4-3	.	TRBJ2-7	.	TGCGCCAGCAGCCAAGTCGCATGGGGCTCCTACGAGCAGTACTTC	CASSQVAWGSYEQYF
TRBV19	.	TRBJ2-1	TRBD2	TGTGCCAGTAGTATAGTGGGACTAGCGGGAGGCTACAATGAGCAGTTCTTC	CASSIVGLAGGYNEQFF